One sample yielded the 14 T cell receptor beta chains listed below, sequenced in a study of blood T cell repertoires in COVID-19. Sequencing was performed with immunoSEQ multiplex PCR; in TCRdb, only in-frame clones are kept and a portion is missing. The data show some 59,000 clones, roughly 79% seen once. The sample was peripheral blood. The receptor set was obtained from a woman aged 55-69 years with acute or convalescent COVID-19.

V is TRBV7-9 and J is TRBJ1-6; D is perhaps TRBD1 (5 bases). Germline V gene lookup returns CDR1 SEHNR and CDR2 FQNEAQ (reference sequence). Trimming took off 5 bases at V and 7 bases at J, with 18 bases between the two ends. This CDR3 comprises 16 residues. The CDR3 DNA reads TGTGCCAGCAGCCTGAACACCCTTGGGGGGAATTCACCCCTCCACTTT. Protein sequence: CASSLNTLGGNSPLHF.

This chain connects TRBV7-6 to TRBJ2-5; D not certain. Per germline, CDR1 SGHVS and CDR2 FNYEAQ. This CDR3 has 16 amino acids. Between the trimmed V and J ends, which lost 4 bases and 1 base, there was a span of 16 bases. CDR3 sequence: CASSYTPFPSQETQYF. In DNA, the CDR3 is TGTGCCAGCAGCTATACCCCGTTCCCCAGCCAAGAGACCCAGTACTTC.

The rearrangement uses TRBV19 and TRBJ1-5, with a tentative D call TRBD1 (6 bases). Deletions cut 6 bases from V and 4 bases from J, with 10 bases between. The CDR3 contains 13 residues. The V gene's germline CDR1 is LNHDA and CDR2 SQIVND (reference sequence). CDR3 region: CASSRTENQPQHF. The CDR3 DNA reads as TGTGCCAGTAGCCGGACAGAGAATCAGCCCCAGCATTTT.

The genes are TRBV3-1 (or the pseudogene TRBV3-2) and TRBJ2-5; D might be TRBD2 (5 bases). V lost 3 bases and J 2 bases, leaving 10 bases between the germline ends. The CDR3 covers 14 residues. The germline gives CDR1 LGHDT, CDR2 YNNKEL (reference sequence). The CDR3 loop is CASSHNRGQETQYF. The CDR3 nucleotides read TGTGCCAGCAGCCACAATAGAGGGCAAGAGACCCAGTACTTC.

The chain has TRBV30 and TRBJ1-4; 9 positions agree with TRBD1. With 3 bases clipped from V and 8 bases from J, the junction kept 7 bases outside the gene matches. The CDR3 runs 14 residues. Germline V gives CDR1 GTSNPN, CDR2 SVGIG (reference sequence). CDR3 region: CAWSGDRDGEKLFF. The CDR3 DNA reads TGTGCCTGGAGCGGGGACAGGGATGGCGAAAAACTGTTTTTT.

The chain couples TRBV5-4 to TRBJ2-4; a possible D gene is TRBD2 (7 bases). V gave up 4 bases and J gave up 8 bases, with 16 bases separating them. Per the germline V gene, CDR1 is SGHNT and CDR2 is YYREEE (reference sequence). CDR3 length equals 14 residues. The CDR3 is CASSGGAGHDIQYF. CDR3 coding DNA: TGTGCCAGCAGCGGGGGGGCGGGACATGACATTCAGTACTTC. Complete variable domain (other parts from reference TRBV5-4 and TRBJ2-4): ETGVTQSPTHLIKTRGQQVTLRCSSQSGHNTVSWYQQALGQGPQFIFQYYREEENGRGNFPPRFSGLQFPNYSSELNVNALELDDSALYLCASSGGAGHDIQYFGAGTRLSVL.

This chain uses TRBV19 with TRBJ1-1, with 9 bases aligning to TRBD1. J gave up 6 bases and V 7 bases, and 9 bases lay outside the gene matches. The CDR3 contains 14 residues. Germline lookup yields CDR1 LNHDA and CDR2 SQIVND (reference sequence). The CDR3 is CASTHGTGSAEAFF. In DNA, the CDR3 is TGTGCCAGTACCCATGGGACAGGGAGCGCTGAAGCTTTCTTT. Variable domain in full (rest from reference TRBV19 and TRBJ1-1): DGGITQSPKYLFRKEGQNVTLSCEQNLNHDAMYWYRQDPGQGLRLIYYSQIVNDFQKGDIAEGYSVSREKKESFPLTVTSAQKNPTAFYLCASTHGTGSAEAFFGQGTRLTVV.

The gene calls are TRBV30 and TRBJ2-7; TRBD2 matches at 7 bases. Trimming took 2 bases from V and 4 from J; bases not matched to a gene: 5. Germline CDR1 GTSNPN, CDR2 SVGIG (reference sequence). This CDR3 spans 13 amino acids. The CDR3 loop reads CAWSSGGIYEQYF. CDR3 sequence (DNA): TGTGCCTGGAGTTCGGGAGGAATATACGAGCAGTACTTC. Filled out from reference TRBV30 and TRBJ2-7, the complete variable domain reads SQTIHQWPATLVQPVGSPLSLECTVEGTSNPNLYWYRQAAGRGLQLLFYSVGIGQISSEVPQNLSASRPQDRQFILSSKKLLLSDSGFYLCAWSSGGIYEQYFGPGTRLTVT.

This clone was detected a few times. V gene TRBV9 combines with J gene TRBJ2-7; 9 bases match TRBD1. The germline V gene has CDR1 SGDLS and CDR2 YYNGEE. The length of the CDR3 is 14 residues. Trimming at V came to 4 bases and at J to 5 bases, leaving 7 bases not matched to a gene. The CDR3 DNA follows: TGTGCCAGCAGCACTCGGACAGGGGTGAACGAGCAGTACTTC. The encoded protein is CASSTRTGVNEQYF.

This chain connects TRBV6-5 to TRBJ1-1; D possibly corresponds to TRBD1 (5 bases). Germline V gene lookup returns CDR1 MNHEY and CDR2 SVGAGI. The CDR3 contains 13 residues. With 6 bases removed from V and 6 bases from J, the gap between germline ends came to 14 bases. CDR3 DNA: TGTGCCAGCAGCCCCGGGGGGAATCCTGAAGCTTTCTTT. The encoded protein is CASSPGGNPEAFF.

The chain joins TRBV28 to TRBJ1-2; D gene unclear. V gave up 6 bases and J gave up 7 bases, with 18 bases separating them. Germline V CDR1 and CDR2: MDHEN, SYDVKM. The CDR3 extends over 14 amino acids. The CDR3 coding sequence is TGTGCCAGCAGCCTTGTAGTCGAGGCAGCTGGCTACACCTTC. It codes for CASSLVVEAAGYTF.

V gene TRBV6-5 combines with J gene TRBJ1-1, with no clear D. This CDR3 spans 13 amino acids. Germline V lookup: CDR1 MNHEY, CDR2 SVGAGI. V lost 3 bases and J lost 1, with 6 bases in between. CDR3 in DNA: TGTGCCAGCAGTTATGAGGCGAACACTGAAGCTTTCTTT. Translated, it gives CASSYEANTEAFF.

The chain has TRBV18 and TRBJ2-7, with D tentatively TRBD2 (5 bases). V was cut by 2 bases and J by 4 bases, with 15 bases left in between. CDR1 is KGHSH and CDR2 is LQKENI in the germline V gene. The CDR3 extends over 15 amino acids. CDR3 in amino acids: CASSPSSGIEYEQYF. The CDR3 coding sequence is TGTGCCAGCTCACCAAGCAGCGGCATTGAGTACGAGCAGTACTTC.

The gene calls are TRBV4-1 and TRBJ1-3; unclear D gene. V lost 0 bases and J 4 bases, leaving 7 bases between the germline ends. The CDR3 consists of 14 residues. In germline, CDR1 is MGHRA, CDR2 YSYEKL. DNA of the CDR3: TGCGCCAGCAGCCAAGAGTATACAGGAAACACCATATATTTT. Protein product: CASSQEYTGNTIYF.